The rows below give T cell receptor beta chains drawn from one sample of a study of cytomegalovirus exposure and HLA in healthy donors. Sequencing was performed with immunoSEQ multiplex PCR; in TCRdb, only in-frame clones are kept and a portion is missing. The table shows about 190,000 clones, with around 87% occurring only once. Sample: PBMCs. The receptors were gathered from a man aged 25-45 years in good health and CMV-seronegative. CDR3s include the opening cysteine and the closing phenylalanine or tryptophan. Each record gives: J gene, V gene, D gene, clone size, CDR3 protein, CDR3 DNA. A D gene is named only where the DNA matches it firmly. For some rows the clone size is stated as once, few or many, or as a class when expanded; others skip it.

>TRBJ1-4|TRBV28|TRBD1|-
CASRRPGTVNEKLFF
TGTGCCAGCAGGCGTCCCGGGACAGTTAATGAAAAACTGTTTTTT
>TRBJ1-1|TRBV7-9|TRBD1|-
CASSPTGQLNTEAFF
TGTGCCAGCAGCCCAACGGGACAGTTGAACACTGAAGCTTTCTTT
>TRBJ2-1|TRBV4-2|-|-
CASSQDHGRRQSDEQFF
TGTGCCAGCAGCCAAGATCACGGTCGGCGGCAAAGCGATGAGCAGTTCTTC
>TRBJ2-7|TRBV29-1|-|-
CSVEDPQGTYEQYF
TGCAGCGTTGAAGATCCCCAGGGGACCTACGAGCAGTACTTC
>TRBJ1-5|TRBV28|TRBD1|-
CASSSQGIQPQHF
TGTGCCAGCAGTTCACAGGGGATTCAGCCCCAGCATTTT
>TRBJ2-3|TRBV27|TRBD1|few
CASSLLGQGCADTQYF
TGTGCCAGCAGTTTACTCGGACAGGGATGTGCAGATACGCAGTATTTT
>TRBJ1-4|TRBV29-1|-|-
CSATGAFGGTNEKLFF
TGCAGCGCCACAGGAGCCTTTGGCGGAACTAATGAAAAACTGTTTTTT
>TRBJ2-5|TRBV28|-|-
CASSLPRGAGKQYF
TGTGCCAGCAGTTTACCCAGGGGGGCTGGGAAGCAGTACTTC
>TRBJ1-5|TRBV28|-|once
CASSPLVYRPQLSNQLQHF
TGTGCCAGCAGTCCCTTAGTGTACAGGCCCCAACTTAGCAATCAGCTCCAGCATTTT
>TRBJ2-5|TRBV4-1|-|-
CASSQVLRGGSQETQYF
TGCGCCAGCAGCCAAGTTTTGAGGGGGGGCTCACAAGAGACCCAGTACTTC
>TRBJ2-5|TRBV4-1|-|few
CASSQEGPRGTQYF
TGCGCCAGCAGCCAAGAGGGGCCCAGAGGGACCCAGTACTTC
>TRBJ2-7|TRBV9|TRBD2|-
CASSVGLAQNYEQYF
TGTGCCAGCAGCGTCGGACTAGCGCAAAACTACGAGCAGTACTTC
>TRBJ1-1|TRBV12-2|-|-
CASRLWTYEAFF
TGTGCAAGTCGCCTCTGGACATATGAAGCTTTCTTT
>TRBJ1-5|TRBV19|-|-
CASSIDPVARQPQHF
TGTGCCAGTAGTATAGACCCAGTAGCTCGCCAGCCCCAGCATTTT
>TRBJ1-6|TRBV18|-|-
CASSPGQGFSPLHF
TGTGCCAGCTCACCGGGGCAGGGCTTTTCACCCCTCCACTTT
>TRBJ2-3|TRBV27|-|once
CASSLRSGILSTDTQYF
TGTGCCAGCAGTTTGAGGTCGGGGATCCTGAGCACAGATACGCAGTATTTT
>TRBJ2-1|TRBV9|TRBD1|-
CASNYGRDSNEQFF
TGTGCCAGCAACTATGGTCGGGACAGCAATGAGCAGTTCTTC
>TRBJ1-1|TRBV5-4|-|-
CASSFKGSTEAFF
TGTGCCAGCAGCTTTAAGGGGTCCACTGAAGCTTTCTTT
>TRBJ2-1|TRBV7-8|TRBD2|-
CASSKYEPHGTSGNNEQFF
TGTGCCAGCAGCAAGTATGAGCCCCATGGGACTAGCGGGAACAATGAGCAGTTCTTC
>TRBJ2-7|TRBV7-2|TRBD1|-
CASSLGTGFYEQYF
TGTGCCAGCAGCTTAGGGACAGGGTTCTACGAGCAGTACTTC
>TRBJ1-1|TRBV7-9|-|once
CASSNAGSGRKPEAFF
TGTGCCAGCAGCAACGCGGGATCAGGGAGGAAACCTGAAGCTTTCTTT
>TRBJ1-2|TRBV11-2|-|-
CASSAWGGISEITF
TGTGCCAGCAGTGCCTGGGGGGGGATAAGTGAGATTACCTTC
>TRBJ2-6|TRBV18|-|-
CASASGLGANVLTF
TGTGCCAGCGCTTCAGGGCTTGGGGCCAACGTCCTGACTTTC
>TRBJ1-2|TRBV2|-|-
CASMGEGIYGYTF
TGTGCCAGCATGGGGGAGGGGATCTATGGCTACACCTTC
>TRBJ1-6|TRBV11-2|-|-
CASSQQETYNSPLHF
TGTGCCAGCAGCCAACAGGAGACCTATAATTCACCCCTCCACTTT
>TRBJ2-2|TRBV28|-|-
CASSLSAGELFF
TGTGCCAGCAGTTTATCAGCCGGGGAGCTGTTTTTT
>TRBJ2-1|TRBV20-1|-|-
CSASGSEQFF
TGCAGTGCTAGCGGGAGCGAGCAGTTCTTC
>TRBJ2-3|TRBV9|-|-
CASSVGSSLTDTQYF
TGTGCCAGCAGCGTAGGTAGTAGTCTCACAGATACGCAGTATTTT
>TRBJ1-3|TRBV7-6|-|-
CASSSRLGGSGNTIYF
TGTGCCAGCAGCTCACGATTGGGGGGCTCTGGAAACACCATATATTTT
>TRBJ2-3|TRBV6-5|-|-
CASSYQELTDTQYF
TGTGCCAGCAGTTACCAGGAACTCACAGATACGCAGTATTTT
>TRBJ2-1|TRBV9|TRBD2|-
CASSLAGGRESEQFF
TGTGCCAGCAGCCTAGCGGGGGGGCGCGAAAGTGAGCAGTTCTTC
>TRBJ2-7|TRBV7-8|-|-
CARKTDSSYEQYF
TGTGCCAGGAAGACAGATTCCTCCTACGAGCAGTACTTC
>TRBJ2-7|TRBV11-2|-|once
CASSTPHGGAAAYEQYF
TGTGCCAGCAGCACCCCACATGGGGGGGCAGCTGCCTACGAGCAGTACTTC
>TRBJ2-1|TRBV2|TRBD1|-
CASRRGQGSYNEQFF
TGTGCCAGCAGAAGGGGACAGGGGAGCTACAATGAGCAGTTCTTC
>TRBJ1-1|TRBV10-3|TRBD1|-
CAIREQGTGTEAFF
TGTGCCATCAGGGAACAGGGGACCGGAACTGAAGCTTTCTTT
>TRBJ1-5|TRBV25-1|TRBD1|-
CASSRTGNQPQHF
TGTGCCAGCAGTCGGACAGGGAATCAGCCCCAGCATTTT